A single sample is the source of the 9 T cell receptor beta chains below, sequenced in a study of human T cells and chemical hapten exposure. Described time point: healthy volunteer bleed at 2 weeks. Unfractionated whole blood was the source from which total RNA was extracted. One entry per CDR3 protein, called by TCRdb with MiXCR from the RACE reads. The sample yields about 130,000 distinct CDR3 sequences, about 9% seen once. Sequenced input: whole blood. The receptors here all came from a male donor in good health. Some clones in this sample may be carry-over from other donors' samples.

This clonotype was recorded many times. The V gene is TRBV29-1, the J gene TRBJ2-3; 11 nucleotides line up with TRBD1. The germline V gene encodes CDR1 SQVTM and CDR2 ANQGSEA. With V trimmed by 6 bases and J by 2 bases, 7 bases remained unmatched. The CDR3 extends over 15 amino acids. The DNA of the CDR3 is TGCAGCGTCCGAATGGGACAGGGGGTCACAGATACGCAGTATTTT. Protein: CSVRMGQGVTDTQYF.

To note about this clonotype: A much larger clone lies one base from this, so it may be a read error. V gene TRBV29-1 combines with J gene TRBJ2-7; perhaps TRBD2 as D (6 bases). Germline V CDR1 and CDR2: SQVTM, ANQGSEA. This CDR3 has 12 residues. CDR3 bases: TGCAGCGCTGAAATAGCGGACTACGAGCAGTACTTC. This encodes CSAEIADYEQYF.

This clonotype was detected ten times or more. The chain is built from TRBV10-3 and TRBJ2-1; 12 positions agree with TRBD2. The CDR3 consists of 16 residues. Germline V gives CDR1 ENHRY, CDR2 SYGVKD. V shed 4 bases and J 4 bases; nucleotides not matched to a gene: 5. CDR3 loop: CAISASGGAGYNEQFF. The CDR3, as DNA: TGTGCCATCAGTGCTAGCGGGGGGGCCGGATACAATGAGCAGTTCTTC.

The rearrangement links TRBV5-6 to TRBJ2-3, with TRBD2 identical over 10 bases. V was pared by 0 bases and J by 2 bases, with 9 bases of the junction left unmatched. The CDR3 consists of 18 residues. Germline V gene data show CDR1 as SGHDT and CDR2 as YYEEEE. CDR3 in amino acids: CASSLGAGGTSDTDTQYF. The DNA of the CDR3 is TGTGCCAGCAGCTTGGGGGCGGGGGGGACTAGCGACACAGATACGCAGTATTTT. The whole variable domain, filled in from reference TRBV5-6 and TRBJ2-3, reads DAGVTQSPTHLIKTRGQQVTLRCSPKSGHDTVSWYQQALGQGPQFIFQYYEEEERQRGNFPDRFSGHQFPNYSSELNVNALLLGDSALYLCASSLGAGGTSDTDTQYFGPGTRLTVL.

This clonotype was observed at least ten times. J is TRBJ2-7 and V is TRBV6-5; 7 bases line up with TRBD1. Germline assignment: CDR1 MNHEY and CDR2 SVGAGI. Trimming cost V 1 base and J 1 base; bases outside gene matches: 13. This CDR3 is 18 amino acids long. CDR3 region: CASSYLKSGTAISYEQYF. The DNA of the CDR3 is TGTGCCAGCAGTTACTTGAAATCCGGGACAGCGATATCCTACGAGCAGTACTTC.

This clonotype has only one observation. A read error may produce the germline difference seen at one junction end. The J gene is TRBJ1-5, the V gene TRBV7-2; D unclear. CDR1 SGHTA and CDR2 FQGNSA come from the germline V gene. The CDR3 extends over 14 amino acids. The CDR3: CVSSLGRTDQPQHF. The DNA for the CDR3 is TGTGTCAGCAGCTTAGGACGAACGGATCAGCCCCAGCATTTT.

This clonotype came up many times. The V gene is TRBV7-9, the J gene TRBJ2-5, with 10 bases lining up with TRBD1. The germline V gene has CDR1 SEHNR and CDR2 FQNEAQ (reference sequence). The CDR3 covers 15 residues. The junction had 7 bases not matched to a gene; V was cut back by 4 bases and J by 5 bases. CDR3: CASSSTGTGEETQYF. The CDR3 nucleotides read TGTGCCAGCAGCTCGACCGGGACAGGGGAGGAGACCCAGTACTTC.

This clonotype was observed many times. The CDR3 loop is CASSYSGPGDGGNTIYF. The DNA of the CDR3 is TGTGCCAGCAGTTACTCGGGGCCCGGGGACGGTGGAAACACCATATATTTT. The J gene is TRBJ1-3, the V gene TRBV6-5; perhaps TRBD1 as D (5 bases). Germline CDR1 is MNHEY and CDR2 is SVGAGI. The V gene lost 0 bases and the J gene lost 3 bases, with 15 bases spanning the gap. The CDR3 totals 17 residues.

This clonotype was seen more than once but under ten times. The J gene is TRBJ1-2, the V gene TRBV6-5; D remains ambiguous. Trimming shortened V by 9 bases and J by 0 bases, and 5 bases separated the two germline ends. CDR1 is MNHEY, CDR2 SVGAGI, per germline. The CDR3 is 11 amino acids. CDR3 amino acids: CASGPNYGYTF. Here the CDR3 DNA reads TGTGCCAGTGGACCTAACTATGGCTACACCTTC.